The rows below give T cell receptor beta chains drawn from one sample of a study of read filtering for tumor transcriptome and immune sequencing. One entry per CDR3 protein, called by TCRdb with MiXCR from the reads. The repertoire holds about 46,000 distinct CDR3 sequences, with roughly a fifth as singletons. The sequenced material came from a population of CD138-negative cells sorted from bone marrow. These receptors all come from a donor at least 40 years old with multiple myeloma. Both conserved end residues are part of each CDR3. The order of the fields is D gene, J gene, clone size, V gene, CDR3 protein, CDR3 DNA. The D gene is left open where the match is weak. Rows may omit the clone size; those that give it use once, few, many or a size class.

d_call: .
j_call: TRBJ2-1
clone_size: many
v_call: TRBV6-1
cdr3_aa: CACSSGETTYNEQFF
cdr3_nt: TGTGCCTGTTCCAGTGGGGAAACAACCTACAATGAGCAGTTCTTC

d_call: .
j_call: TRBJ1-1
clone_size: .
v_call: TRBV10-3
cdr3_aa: CATTTGVNTEAFF
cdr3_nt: TGTGCCACAACTACGGGGGTGAACACTGAAGCTTTCTTT

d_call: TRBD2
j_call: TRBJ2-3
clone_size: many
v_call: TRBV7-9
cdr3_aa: CASSLVLFLAGGSDTQYF
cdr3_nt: TGTGCCAGCAGCTTAGTTCTTTTTTTAGCGGGAGGGTCGGATACGCAGTATTTT

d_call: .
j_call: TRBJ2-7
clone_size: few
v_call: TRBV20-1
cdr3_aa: CSARRGTYEQYF
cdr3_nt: TGCAGTGCGAGAAGGGGAACCTACGAGCAGTACTTC

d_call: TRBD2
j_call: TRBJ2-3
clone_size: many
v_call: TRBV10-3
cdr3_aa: CAISGAGATDTQYF
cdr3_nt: TGTGCCATCAGTGGGGCGGGAGCCACAGATACGCAGTATTTT

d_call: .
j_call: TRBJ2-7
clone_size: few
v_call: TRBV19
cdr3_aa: CASSIGPTYEQYF
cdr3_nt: TGTGCCAGTAGTATTGGGCCAACCTACGAGCAGTACTTC

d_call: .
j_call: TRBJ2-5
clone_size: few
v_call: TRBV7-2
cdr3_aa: CASSLGGQGGETQYF
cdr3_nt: TGTGCCAGCAGCTTAGGCGGGCAGGGTGGGGAGACCCAGTACTTC

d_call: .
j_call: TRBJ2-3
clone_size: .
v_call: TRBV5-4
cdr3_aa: CASSSSSGQTRTQYF
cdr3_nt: TGTGCCAGCAGCTCTTCCAGCGGACAAACACGTACGCAGTATTTT

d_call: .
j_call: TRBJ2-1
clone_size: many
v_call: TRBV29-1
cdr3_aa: CSVEGGAVVNEQFF
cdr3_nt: TGCAGCGTTGAAGGGGGAGCTGTTGTCAATGAGCAGTTCTTC

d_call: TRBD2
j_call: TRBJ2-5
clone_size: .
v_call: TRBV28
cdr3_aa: CARSLFLAGAGETQYF
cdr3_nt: TGTGCCAGAAGTTTATTCCTAGCGGGAGCTGGTGAGACCCAGTACTTC

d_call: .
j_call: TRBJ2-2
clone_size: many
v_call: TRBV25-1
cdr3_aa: CASSELDGELFF
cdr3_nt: TGTGCCAGCAGTGAATTAGACGGGGAGCTGTTTTTT

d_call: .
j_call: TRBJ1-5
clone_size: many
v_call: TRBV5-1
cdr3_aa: CASAMGGRSQPQHF
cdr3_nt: TGCGCCAGCGCTATGGGCGGAAGATCACAGCCCCAGCATTTT

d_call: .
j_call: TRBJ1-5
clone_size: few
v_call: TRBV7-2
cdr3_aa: CASSLDRLGNQPQHF
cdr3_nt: TGTGCCAGCAGCTTAGACAGGCTTGGGAATCAGCCCCAGCATTTT

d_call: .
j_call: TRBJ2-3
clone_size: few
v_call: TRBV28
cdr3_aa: CASSSGMADTQYF
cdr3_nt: TGTGCCAGCAGTTCGGGGATGGCAGATACGCAGTATTTT

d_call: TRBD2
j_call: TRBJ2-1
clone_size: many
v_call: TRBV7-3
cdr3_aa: CASSPGTSGSYNEQFF
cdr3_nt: TGTGCCAGCAGCCCAGGGACTAGCGGGAGTTACAATGAGCAGTTCTTC

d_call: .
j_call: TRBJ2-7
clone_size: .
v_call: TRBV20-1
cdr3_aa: CSARGFQDEQYF
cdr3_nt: TGCAGTGCTAGAGGCTTCCAGGACGAGCAGTACTTC

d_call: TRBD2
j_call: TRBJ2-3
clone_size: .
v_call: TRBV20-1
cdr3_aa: CSASGLAGMGGYTDMQYF
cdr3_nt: TGCAGTGCATCAGGACTAGCGGGTATGGGGGGGTACACAGATATGCAGTATTTT

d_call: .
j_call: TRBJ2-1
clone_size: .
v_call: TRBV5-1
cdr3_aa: CASSLQFSNNEQFF
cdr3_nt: TGCGCCAGCAGCTTGCAATTTTCCAACAATGAGCAGTTCTTC

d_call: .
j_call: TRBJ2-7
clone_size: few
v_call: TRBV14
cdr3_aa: CASSHAYEQYF
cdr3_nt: TGTGCCAGCAGCCATGCCTACGAGCAGTACTTC

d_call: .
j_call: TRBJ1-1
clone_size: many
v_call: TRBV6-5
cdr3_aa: CASSYSPGMNTEAFF
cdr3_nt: TGTGCCAGCAGTTACTCCCCGGGGATGAACACTGAAGCTTTCTTT

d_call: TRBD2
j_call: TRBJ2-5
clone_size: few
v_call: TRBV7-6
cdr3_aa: CASSLALAGVEETQYF
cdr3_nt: TGTGCCAGCAGCTTGGCACTAGCGGGAGTTGAAGAGACCCAGTACTTC

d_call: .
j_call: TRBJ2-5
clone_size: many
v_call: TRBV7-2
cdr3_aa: CATLYQETQYF
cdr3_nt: TGTGCCACCCTGTACCAAGAGACCCAGTACTTC

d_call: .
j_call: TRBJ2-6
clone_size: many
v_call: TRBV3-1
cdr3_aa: CASSPGVSSGANVLTF
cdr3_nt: TGTGCCAGCAGCCCAGGGGTAAGCTCTGGGGCCAACGTCCTGACTTTC

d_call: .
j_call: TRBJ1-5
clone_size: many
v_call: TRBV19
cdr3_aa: CASSPGRNQPQHF
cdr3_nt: TGTGCCAGTAGTCCCGGGCGGAATCAGCCCCAGCATTTT

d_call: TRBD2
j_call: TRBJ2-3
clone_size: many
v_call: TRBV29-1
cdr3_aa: CSVERTSLTDTQYF
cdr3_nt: TGCAGCGTTGAACGGACTAGCCTCACAGATACGCAGTATTTT

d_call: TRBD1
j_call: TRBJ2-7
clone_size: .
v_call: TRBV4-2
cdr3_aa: CASSSGTVPLYEQYF
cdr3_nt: TGTGCCAGCAGCTCCGGGACAGTCCCCCTCTACGAGCAGTACTTC

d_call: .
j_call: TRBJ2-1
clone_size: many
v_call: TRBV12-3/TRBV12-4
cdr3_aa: CASSYTGSITEQFF
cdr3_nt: TGTGCCAGCAGTTATACAGGGTCGATCACTGAGCAGTTCTTC

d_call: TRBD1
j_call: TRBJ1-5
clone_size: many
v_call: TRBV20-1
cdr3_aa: CSAPDRGLNQPQHF
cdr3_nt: TGCAGTGCCCCAGACAGGGGGCTGAATCAGCCCCAGCATTTT

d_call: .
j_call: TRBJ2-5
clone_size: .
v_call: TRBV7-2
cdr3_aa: CASSLVAGAPQETQYF
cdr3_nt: TGTGCCAGCAGCTTAGTCGCAGGGGCGCCTCAAGAGACCCAGTACTTC

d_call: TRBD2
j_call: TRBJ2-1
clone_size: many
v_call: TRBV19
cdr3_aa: CASRKREGGYYNEQFF
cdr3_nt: TGTGCCAGTAGGAAGCGGGAGGGTGGATACTACAATGAGCAGTTCTTC

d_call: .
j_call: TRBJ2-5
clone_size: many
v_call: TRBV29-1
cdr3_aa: CSVEANRQGETQYF
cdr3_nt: TGCAGCGTTGAAGCAAACAGGCAAGGGGAGACCCAGTACTTC

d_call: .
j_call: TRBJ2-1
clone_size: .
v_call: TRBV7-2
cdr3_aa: CARINSGPSYNEQFF
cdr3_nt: TGTGCCAGGATAAACAGCGGGCCGTCCTACAATGAGCAGTTCTTC

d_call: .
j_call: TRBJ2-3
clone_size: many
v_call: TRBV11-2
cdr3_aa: CASSLVDTQYF
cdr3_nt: TGTGCCAGCAGCTTAGTAGATACGCAGTATTTT

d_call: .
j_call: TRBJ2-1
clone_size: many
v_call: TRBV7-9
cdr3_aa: CASSLAGSHHEQFF
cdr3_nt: TGTGCCAGCAGCTTAGCGGGCTCCCACCATGAGCAGTTCTTC

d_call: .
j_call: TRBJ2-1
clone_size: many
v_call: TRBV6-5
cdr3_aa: CASSYSEAVTYEQFF
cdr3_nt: TGTGCCAGCAGTTACTCTGAGGCCGTCACGTATGAGCAGTTCTTC

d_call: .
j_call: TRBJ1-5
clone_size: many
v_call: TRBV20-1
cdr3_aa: CSARDLKRVGQPQHF
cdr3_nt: TGCAGTGCTAGAGATCTCAAACGGGTAGGACAGCCCCAGCATTTT

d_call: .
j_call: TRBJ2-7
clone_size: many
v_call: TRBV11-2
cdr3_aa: CASRISGAPMGGEQYF
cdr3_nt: TGTGCCAGCAGAATCTCAGGGGCTCCGATGGGGGGCGAGCAGTACTTC

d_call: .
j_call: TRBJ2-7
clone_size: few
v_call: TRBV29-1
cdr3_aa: CSVEGAPEQYF
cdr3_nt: TGCAGCGTTGAAGGGGCGCCCGAGCAGTACTTC

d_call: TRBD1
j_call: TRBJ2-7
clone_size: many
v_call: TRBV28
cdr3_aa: CASSTSGTGSSYEQYF
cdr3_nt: TGTGCCAGCAGTACCTCCGGGACAGGAAGCTCCTACGAGCAGTACTTC

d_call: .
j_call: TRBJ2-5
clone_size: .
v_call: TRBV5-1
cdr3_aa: CASYRPEQETQYF
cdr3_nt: TGCGCCAGCTACCGTCCAGAGCAAGAGACCCAGTACTTC

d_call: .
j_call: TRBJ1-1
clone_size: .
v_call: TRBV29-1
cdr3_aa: CSLATANTEAFF
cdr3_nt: TGCAGCCTTGCGACAGCGAACACTGAAGCTTTCTTT

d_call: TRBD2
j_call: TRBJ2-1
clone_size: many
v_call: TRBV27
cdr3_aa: CASSETSGSFYEQFF
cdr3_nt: TGTGCCAGCAGTGAGACTAGCGGGAGTTTCTATGAGCAGTTCTTC

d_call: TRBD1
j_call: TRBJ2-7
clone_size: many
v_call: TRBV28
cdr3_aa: CASSRRGREVYEQYF
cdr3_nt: TGTGCCAGCAGCCGCAGGGGGCGTGAGGTTTACGAGCAGTACTTC

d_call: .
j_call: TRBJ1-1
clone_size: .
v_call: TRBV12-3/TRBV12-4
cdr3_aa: CASRQNTEAFF
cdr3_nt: TGTGCCAGCAGACAAAACACTGAAGCTTTCTTT